This T cell receptor beta chain was recorded in a study of T cell responses to AZD1222 COVID-19 vaccine. Study-level background: Pooling of second doses given at about 4 or about 12 weeks was done.

A word on this clone: Its target is unknown.

Sequencing used immunoSEQ multiplex PCR; TCRdb keeps in-frame clones, though not all of them. The table has around 120,000 clones, about 90% seen once; the top ten hold 6% to 8%. General study points: There were mostly white British donors and more females than males, and clonal diversity was possibly underestimated.

Trimming took off 2 bases at V and 11 bases at J, with 9 bases between the two ends. There are 11 residues in the CDR3. CDR1 MNHNS and CDR2 SASEGT come from the germline V gene. The receptor comes from an adult in good health. The source material was peripheral blood, sampled on day 0 of AZD1222 vaccination. The V gene is TRBV6-1, the J gene TRBJ1-1; D uncertain. The DNA for the CDR3 is TGTGCCAGCAGTGAAATCGGAGACGCTTTCTTT. Translated: CASSEIGDAFF.